One and the same sample provided the 17 T cell receptor beta chains below, sequenced in a study of Tregs in tolerant kidney transplant recipients. Produced via immunoSEQ multiplex PCR; TCRdb's table is partial and in-frame only. The table records about 81,000 clones, roughly 90% of them present only once. The nonmyeloablative bone marrow transplants came from related graft donors, with transient mixed chimerism. Sequencing was performed on CD4+ T cells from blood (PBMCs), taken 24 months after the transplant. The receptor source for this set is a human patient who received a combined kidney and bone marrow transplant. Some T cells here may be from the graft donor.

The chain is built from TRBV10-3 and TRBJ1-1; 12 positions match TRBD1. The germline CDR1 and CDR2 sequences are ENHRY and SYGVKD. V dropped 3 bases and J dropped 7; count of bases not matched to a gene: 9. The CDR3 runs to 16 residues. As DNA, the CDR3 is TGTGCCATCAGTGACATCCCGGGACAGGGGGCGAATGAAGCTTTCTTT. Translated: CAISDIPGQGANEAFF.

The gene calls are TRBV4-2 and TRBJ2-7; a weak D match, TRBD2 (5 bases). Per germline, CDR1 LGHNA and CDR2 YNFKEQ. The CDR3 runs to 13 residues. V was pared by 3 bases and J by 2 bases, with 8 bases between. For the CDR3, the DNA is TGTGCCAGCAGCCATCCCGGGACCTACGAGCAGTACTTC. Its protein is CASSHPGTYEQYF.

V is TRBV19 and J is TRBJ2-5; D not certain. V lost 6 bases and J lost 5, with 16 bases in between. CDR1 is LNHDA and CDR2 is SQIVND in the germline V gene (reference sequence). The CDR3 is 14 amino acids. This chain's CDR3 is CASSPRRTQETQYF. The CDR3 nucleotides are TGTGCCAGTAGCCCCCGGCGAACACAGGAGACCCAGTACTTC.

In its sample, this clone was seen once. The chain carries TRBV5-1 and TRBJ2-2; D possibly corresponds to TRBD2 (5 bases). Germline V CDR1 and CDR2: SGHRS, YFSETQ. V lost 3 bases and J lost 0, with 9 bases in between. The length of the CDR3 is 15 residues. The DNA of the CDR3 is TGCGCCAGCAGCTGGTTAGCGTCGAACACCGGGGAGCTGTTTTTT. It encodes CASSWLASNTGELFF. The full variable domain, in which reference TRBV5-1 and TRBJ2-2 provide the parts outside the CDR3, is KAGVTQTPRYLIKTRGQQVTLSCSPISGHRSVSWYQQTPGQGLQFLFEYFSETQRNKGNFPGRFSGRQFSNSRSEMNVSTLELGDSALYLCASSWLASNTGELFFGEGSRLTVL.

The chain has TRBV19 and TRBJ2-7; possible D gene TRBD2, 6 bases. Germline-derived CDR1 and CDR2 are LNHDA and SQIVND (reference sequence). V lost 10 bases and J lost 3, with 19 bases in between. The CDR3 has 14 residues. CDR3 nucleotides: TGTGCCACCCAGCCGGCGGGAAGGAACTACGAGCAGTACTTC. Its protein is CATQPAGRNYEQYF. Supplemented by reference TRBV19 and TRBJ2-7, the full variable domain reads DGGITQSPKYLFRKEGQNVTLSCEQNLNHDAMYWYRQDPGQGLRLIYYSQIVNDFQKGDIAEGYSVSREKKESFPLTVTSAQKNPTAFYLCATQPAGRNYEQYFGPGTRLTVT.

The rearrangement joins TRBV29-1 to TRBJ2-7; D might be TRBD1 (6 bases). Per the germline V gene, CDR1 is SQVTM and CDR2 is ANQGSEA. The CDR3 length is 12 residues. V shed 4 bases and J shed 4 bases, with 11 bases lying between them. CDR3 DNA sequence: TGCAGCGTTGGAACAGGGTTTTACGAGCAGTACTTC. Amino acids: CSVGTGFYEQYF.

The V and J genes are TRBV11-1 and TRBJ2-1; D is undetermined. The germline V gene has CDR1 SGHAT and CDR2 FQDESV (reference sequence). The CDR3 is made up of 12 amino acids. Trimming removed 3 bases at V and 3 bases at J, with 3 bases between. Here the CDR3 reads CASSFNYNEQFF. The DNA for the CDR3 is TGTGCCAGCAGCTTCAACTACAATGAGCAGTTCTTC.

The chain employs TRBV19 and TRBJ1-4; 7 bases fit TRBD1. Germline V gives CDR1 LNHDA, CDR2 SQIVND (reference sequence). This CDR3 region has 16 residues. Trimming took 4 bases from V and 2 from J; bases not matched to a gene: 7. The CDR3 here is CASSTRQGSTNEKLFF. For the CDR3, the DNA is TGTGCCAGTAGTACTCGACAGGGTTCCACTAATGAAAAACTGTTTTTT.

Concerning this clone itself: The CDR3 ends on some other residue instead of the conserved phenylalanine or tryptophan, so this is likely a read error. The DNA is left out, because the CDR3 cannot be placed on it with certainty; the CDR3 is given as TCRdb lists it. This chain connects TRBV27 to TRBJ2-7; TRBD1, the D gene given by the table, was not confirmed from the DNA. CDR1 is MNHEY, CDR2 SMNVEV, per germline (reference sequence). The CDR3 spans 9 amino acids, including both terminal residues. The CDR3: CASSLPGLS.

The chain is built from TRBV18 and TRBJ2-5; unclear D gene. CDR3 length equals 12 residues. The germline V gene encodes CDR1 KGHSH and CDR2 LQKENI. V gave up 2 bases and J gave up 5 bases, with 6 bases separating them. As DNA, the CDR3 is TGTGCCAGCTCACCAAGCAAGGAGACCCAGTACTTC. It specifies CASSPSKETQYF.

The table lists this clone with a count of one. The V and J genes are TRBV7-2 and TRBJ1-5, with unresolved D. The V end was cut by 6 bases, the J end by 0 bases, with 6 bases between. The CDR3 consists of 13 residues. The germline CDR1 and CDR2 sequences are SGHTA and FQGNSA. Here the CDR3 DNA reads TGTGCCAGCAGTACAGATAGCAATCAGCCCCAGCATTTT. Its translation: CASSTDSNQPQHF. The full variable domain, in which reference TRBV7-2 and TRBJ1-5 provide the parts outside the CDR3, is GAGVSQSPSNKVTEKGKDVELRCDPISGHTALYWYRQSLGQGLEFLIYFQGNSAPDKSGLPSDRFSAERTGGSVSTLTIQRTQQEDSAVYLCASSTDSNQPQHFGDGTRLSIL.

V usage is TRBV7-9 and J usage is TRBJ2-2; tentatively, D is TRBD1 (6 bases). Between the trimmed V and J ends, which lost 4 bases and 1 base, there was a span of 13 bases. This CDR3 region has 16 residues. Germline CDR1 and CDR2: SEHNR and FQNEAQ (reference sequence). The CDR3 DNA is TGTGCCAGCAGCTCTAAGACAGGATGGAACACCGGGGAGCTGTTTTTT. Its protein product is CASSSKTGWNTGELFF. The full variable domain, its missing parts supplied by reference TRBV7-9 and TRBJ2-2, is DTGVSQNPRHKITKRGQNVTFRCDPISEHNRLYWYRQTLGQGPEFLTYFQNEAQLEKSRLLSDRFSAERPKGSFSTLEIQRTEQGDSAMYLCASSSKTGWNTGELFFGEGSRLTVL.

The chain has TRBV9 and TRBJ2-3, with TRBD2 matching 7 bases. The CDR3 covers 16 residues. Germline V lookup: CDR1 SGDLS, CDR2 YYNGEE. With V trimmed by 0 bases and J by 0 bases, 4 bases remained unmatched. CDR3 amino acids: CASSVETGGSTDTQYF. The DNA for the CDR3 is TGTGCCAGCAGCGTAGAAACGGGGGGAAGCACAGATACGCAGTATTTT. The full variable domain, in which reference TRBV9 and TRBJ2-3 provide the parts outside the CDR3, is DSGVTQTPKHLITATGQRVTLRCSPRSGDLSVYWYQQSLDQGLQFLIQYYNGEERAKGNILERFSAQQFPDLHSELNLSSLELGDSALYFCASSVETGGSTDTQYFGPGTRLTVL.

The V gene is TRBV7-3, the J gene TRBJ1-2; 8 positions agree with TRBD1. V lost 5 bases and J lost 4; bases outside the gene matches: 9. Germline V gene sequence: CDR1 SGHTA, CDR2 FQGTGA. CDR3 length: 15 amino acids. CDR3 DNA sequence: TGTGCCAGCAGCCCTTCACCGGACAGGGTCTATGGCTACACCTTC. Amino acid sequence: CASSPSPDRVYGYTF. The whole variable domain, remainder taken from reference TRBV7-3 and TRBJ1-2, is GAGVSQTPSNKVTEKGKYVELRCDPISGHTALYWYRQSLGQGPEFLIYFQGTGAADDSGLPNDRFFAVRPEGSVSTLKIQRTERGDSAVYLCASSPSPDRVYGYTFGSGTRLTVV.

The chain couples TRBV11-3 to TRBJ2-1, with 7 bases aligning to TRBD2. CDR3 length: 13 amino acids. Germline V gene sequence: CDR1 SGHNT, CDR2 YENEEA. Trimming removed 3 bases from V and 9 bases from J; junction bases left unmatched: 5. CDR3 bases: TGTGCCAGCAGCTTTACTCTAGCGGTTGAGCAGTTCTTC. Its protein product is CASSFTLAVEQFF.

This chain uses TRBV15 with TRBJ2-7; 9 positions agree with TRBD1. V dropped 5 bases and J dropped 4; count of bases not matched to a gene: 9. The CDR3 spans 15 residues. Germline V lookup: CDR1 LNHNV, CDR2 YYDKDF (reference sequence). The CDR3 here is CATSPDLGQGYEQYF. Written as DNA, the CDR3 is TGTGCCACCAGCCCTGATCTGGGACAGGGATACGAGCAGTACTTC.

The chain joins TRBV30 to TRBJ2-7; D is uncertain. V dropped 1 base and J dropped 5 bases, with 6 bases sitting between them. Germline lookup yields CDR1 GTSNPN and CDR2 SVGIG (reference sequence). This CDR3 region has 11 residues. The CDR3 here is CAWSAVHEQYF. The DNA of the CDR3 is TGTGCCTGGAGTGCAGTCCACGAGCAGTACTTC.